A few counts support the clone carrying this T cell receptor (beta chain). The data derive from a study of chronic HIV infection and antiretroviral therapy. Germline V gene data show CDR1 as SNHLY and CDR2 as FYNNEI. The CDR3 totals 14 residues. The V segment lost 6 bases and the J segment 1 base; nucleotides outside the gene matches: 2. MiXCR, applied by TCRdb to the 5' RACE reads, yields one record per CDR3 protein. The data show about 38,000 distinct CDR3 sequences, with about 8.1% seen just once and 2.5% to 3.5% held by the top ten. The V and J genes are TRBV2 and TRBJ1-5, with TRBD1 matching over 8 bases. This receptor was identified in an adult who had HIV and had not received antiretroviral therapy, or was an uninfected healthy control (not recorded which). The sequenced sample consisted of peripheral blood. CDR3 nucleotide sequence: TGTGCCAGCAGAAGGGACAGGAGCAATCAGCCCCAGCATTTT. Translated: CASRRDRSNQPQHF.